Described below is a single T cell receptor beta chain sequence and its context. This sample is drawn from a study of blood T cell repertoires in COVID-19. The overall study: Whether acute or convalescent, the COVID-19 samples came from the United States, Italy and Spain. Nucleic acid was either cDNA or gDNA, and it came from T cells, B-cell-depleted T cells, or PBMCs.

Original processing methods: Amplification from reference gene primers served as the basis for estimated nucleated cell counts. Clones were read by immunoSEQ multiplex PCR, and TCRdb kept only the in-frame ones, dropping some. Clone size and V and J calls were adopted from that table, with D and trimming inferred from the DNA. The sample records about 280,000 clones, about 90% being singletons. CDR1 is SGHRS, CDR2 YFSETQ, per germline. This CDR3 has 14 residues. The ends were cut back, 5 bases at V and 2 bases at J, with 14 bases in the middle. The sample comprised peripheral blood. V usage is TRBV5-1 and J usage is TRBJ2-7, with a tentative D call TRBD1 (6 bases). The origin of this receptor is a woman in her fifties or sixties who had recovered from COVID-19. CDR3 sequence: CASRGGQRPYEQYF. The CDR3 DNA follows: TGCGCCAGCAGAGGAGGACAGCGTCCCTACGAGCAGTACTTC.